This T cell receptor (beta chain) was obtained from a study of T-cell memory formation after mild COVID-19. V was pared by 3 bases and J by 1 base, with 8 bases between. There are 14 residues in the CDR3. Germline V gene sequence: CDR1 SEHNR, CDR2 FQNEAQ (reference sequence). TCRdb passed the 5' RACE reads through MiXCR, listing each CDR3 protein once. Of 290,000 or so distinct CDR3 sequences detected, roughly a fifth appear once; the ten largest clones hold around 21%. This clonotype was picked up many times. J is TRBJ2-3 and V is TRBV7-9; D unclear. The sequenced sample consisted of PBMCs or a T cell subset sorted from them (not recorded which). This sequence was found in a man younger than 35 who had mild COVID-19 (a few samples of this study predate the infection). Cell type and time point are not known. The CDR3 coding sequence is TGTGCCAGCAGCTTGTCCGAGGGCACAGATACGCAGTATTTT. It codes for CASSLSEGTDTQYF.